The 26 T cell receptor beta chains reported below all come from one sample, sequenced in a study of T cells after yellow fever vaccination. TCRdb re-derived calls from the 5' RACE reads in MiXCR, one entry per CDR3 protein. Seen here are about 120,000 distinct CDR3 sequences, roughly 8.9% observed once, and the top ten hold about 25%. Sequencing was performed on CD8+ T cells sorted from PBMCs, taken 45 days after the yellow fever booster vaccination. The receptors originated from a man aged 30 to 45 who received the YFV17D yellow fever vaccine.

This clonotype was seen at least ten times. V and J are TRBV20-1 and TRBJ2-7, with D uncertain. Germline V lookup: CDR1 DFQATT, CDR2 SNEGSKA (reference sequence). The CDR3 is 12 amino acids. Trimming removed 6 bases from V and 9 bases from J, with 18 bases in between. CDR3 coding DNA: TGCAGTGCGACGGGCCAGAAAAAGGGGCAGTACTTC. The encoded protein is CSATGQKKGQYF.

This clonotype was picked up many times. This sequence joins TRBV7-6 and TRBJ2-1; 9 bases align to TRBD2. With 0 bases clipped from V and 9 bases from J, the junction kept 3 bases outside the gene matches. The CDR3 has 14 amino acids. Germline CDR1 is SGHVS and CDR2 is FNYEAQ. CDR3 nucleotides: TGTGCCAGCAGCTTAGCTAGCGGGAGCAGTGAGCAGTTCTTC. Amino acids: CASSLASGSSEQFF.

This clonotype was seen a handful of times. The chain couples TRBV27 to TRBJ1-5, with 8 nucleotides matching TRBD1. The CDR3 totals 12 residues. Germline assignment: CDR1 MNHEY and CDR2 SMNVEV (reference sequence). After removal of 4 bases from V and 9 bases from J, the junction contained 2 bases not matched to a gene. As DNA, the CDR3 is TGTGCCAGCAGTTCTACAGGGGGGCCCCAGCATTTT. Translation: CASSSTGGPQHF.

The table lists this clonotype with a few counts. This sequence joins TRBV12-3 or TRBV12-4 and TRBJ2-3; possible D gene TRBD2, 6 bases. The V gene lost 0 bases and the J gene lost 4 bases, with 14 bases spanning the gap. This CDR3 is built from 16 residues. The CDR3 sequence: CASSLAVPSAADTQYF. The CDR3 DNA follows: TGTGCCAGCAGTTTAGCCGTCCCTAGCGCTGCAGATACGCAGTATTTT.

This clonotype was recorded at least ten times. This sequence joins TRBV7-2 and TRBJ2-1, with 8 bases that match TRBD2. The V and J ends lost 5 bases and 9 bases, in that order; junction bases with no gene match: 12. CDR1 and CDR2 (germline): SGHTA, FQGNSA. The CDR3 runs to 15 residues. DNA for the CDR3: TGTGCCAGCAGCGGATCAACGGGACTAGTTGGTGAGCAGTTCTTC. Translation gives CASSGSTGLVGEQFF. The variable domain in full, with the rest retrieved from reference TRBV7-2 and TRBJ2-1, is GAGVSQSPSNKVTEKGKDVELRCDPISGHTALYWYRQSLGQGLEFLIYFQGNSAPDKSGLPSDRFSAERTGGSVSTLTIQRTQQEDSAVYLCASSGSTGLVGEQFFGPGTRLTVL.

The chain joins TRBV6-5 to TRBJ2-5, with D perhaps matching TRBD1 or TRBD2 (5 bases each). Germline V CDR1 and CDR2: MNHEY, SVGAGI. Trimming cost V 2 bases and J 0 bases, with 10 bases left between them. The CDR3 sequence is 15 residues long. The CDR3 coding sequence is TGTGCCAGCAGTTACACGGGACGAAACCAAGAGACCCAGTACTTC. Its protein product is CASSYTGRNQETQYF.

Only a few counts were recorded for this clonotype. V usage is TRBV20-1 and J usage is TRBJ1-4, with 9 bases identical to TRBD1. The CDR3 consists of 18 residues. CDR1 and CDR2 (germline): DFQATT, SNEGSKA (reference sequence). The junction had 8 bases not matched to a gene; V was cut back by 0 bases and J by 0 bases. The CDR3 loop reads CSARDPGTGYATNEKLFF. The CDR3 DNA follows: TGCAGTGCTAGAGATCCAGGGACAGGGTATGCAACTAATGAAAAACTGTTTTTT.

The rearrangement joins TRBV7-6 to TRBJ2-7, with a tentative D call TRBD2 (6 bases). The CDR3 covers 13 residues. Germline V gives CDR1 SGHVS, CDR2 FNYEAQ. Between the trimmed V and J ends, which lost 0 bases and 6 bases, there was a span of 9 bases. This chain's CDR3 is CASSLAEGGEQYF. The CDR3 DNA sequence: TGTGCCAGCAGCTTAGCAGAGGGAGGCGAGCAGTACTTC.

This clonotype was seen repeatedly, ten times or more. The J gene is TRBJ2-7, the V gene TRBV14; tentative D call: TRBD2 (6 bases). The V gene's germline CDR1 is SGHDN and CDR2 FVKESK. The CDR3 runs 16 residues. Deletions cut 3 bases from V and 1 base from J, with 16 bases between. The CDR3 region is CASSHLAVAASYEQYF. CDR3 bases: TGTGCCAGCAGCCACCTCGCGGTAGCGGCTTCCTACGAGCAGTACTTC. Looking up the rest from reference TRBV14 and TRBJ2-7 gives the full variable domain: EAGVTQFPSHSVIEKGQTVTLRCDPISGHDNLYWYRRVMGKEIKFLLHFVKESKQDESGMPNNRFLAERTGGTYSTLKVQPAELEDSGVYFCASSHLAVAASYEQYFGPGTRLTVT.

The sample holds many counts of this clonotype. This chain joins TRBV5-5 and TRBJ2-5, with D tentatively TRBD2 (5 bases). The length of the CDR3 is 13 residues. V gave up 6 bases and J gave up 3 bases, with 12 bases separating them. In germline, CDR1 is SGHKS, CDR2 YYEKEE (reference sequence). The CDR3 is CASNAGGEETQYF. CDR3 sequence (DNA): TGTGCCAGCAACGCAGGAGGTGAAGAGACCCAGTACTTC.

The chain uses TRBV30 and TRBJ1-4; the D gene is possibly TRBD1 (5 bases). The ends were cut back, 3 bases at V and 8 bases at J, with 10 bases in the middle. Germline-derived CDR1 and CDR2 are GTSNPN and SVGIG (reference sequence). This CDR3 has 12 amino acids. In nucleotides, the CDR3 is TGTGCCTGGAGCTCAGGGCCCGAAAAACTGTTTTTT. Translation gives CAWSSGPEKLFF.

The chain carries TRBV5-5 and TRBJ1-6, with TRBD1 as a possible D gene (5 bases). Trimming pared 7 bases from V and 10 bases from J, leaving 15 bases between. CDR1 is SGHKS and CDR2 is YYEKEE in the germline V gene (reference sequence). The CDR3 consists of 13 residues. The DNA for the CDR3 is TGTGCCAGCGGCCCCGGGGGACTCTCACCCCTCCACTTT. Amino acids: CASGPGGLSPLHF.

This clonotype has ten or more counts. The chain employs TRBV7-9 and TRBJ2-2, with 10 bases aligning to TRBD2. V dropped 5 bases and J dropped 5; count of bases not matched to a gene: 5. Germline CDR1 and CDR2: SEHNR and FQNEAQ (reference sequence). This CDR3 spans 15 amino acids. CDR3 bases: TGTGCCAGCAGCGCCCGGACTAGCGGAACCGGGGAGCTGTTTTTT. Translating gives CASSARTSGTGELFF. The whole variable domain, remainder taken from reference TRBV7-9 and TRBJ2-2, is DTGVSQNPRHKITKRGQNVTFRCDPISEHNRLYWYRQTLGQGPEFLTYFQNEAQLEKSRLLSDRFSAERPKGSFSTLEIQRTEQGDSAMYLCASSARTSGTGELFFGEGSRLTVL.

This clonotype was counted many times. This chain links TRBV7-2 with TRBJ1-1; D is uncertain. The CDR3 totals 16 residues. Trimming removed 0 bases at V and 3 bases at J, with 14 bases between. The germline V gene has CDR1 SGHTA and CDR2 FQGNSA. For the CDR3, the DNA is TGTGCCAGCAGCTTAGCTCTGACCGCCTCCGACACTGAAGCTTTCTTT. Amino acids: CASSLALTASDTEAFF.

This clonotype has ten or more counts. The chain recombines TRBV27 with TRBJ2-5, with no clear D. Germline CDR1 reads MNHEY; CDR2 reads SMNVEV (reference sequence). The CDR3 loop spans 13 amino acids. V lost 5 bases, J lost 0 bases, and 7 bases lay in between. CDR3 residues: CASSTLYQETQYF. For the CDR3, the DNA is TGTGCCAGCAGTACGCTTTACCAAGAGACCCAGTACTTC.

This clonotype came up many times. The genes are TRBV7-8 and TRBJ1-2; 7 bases are shared with TRBD1. Looked up from germline, CDR1 is SGHVS and CDR2 is FQNEAQ. The CDR3 length is 15 residues. Trimming removed 4 bases from V and 2 bases from J; junction bases left unmatched: 7. The CDR3 DNA sequence: TGTGCCAGCAGCTCAACCCCGACAGGGAACTATGGCTACACCTTC. Its translation: CASSSTPTGNYGYTF.

Remarks on this clonotype: A much more abundant neighbour one base away suggests this may be a read error. The V and J genes are TRBV12-3 or TRBV12-4 and TRBJ2-6, with 7 nucleotides matching TRBD1. The CDR3 contains 17 residues. CDR3 nucleotide sequence: TGTGTCAGCAGTTTGGGACAGATTAACTCTGGGGCCAACGTCCTGACTTTC. This translates into CVSSLGQINSGANVLTF.

The V gene is TRBV30, the J gene TRBJ2-2; D might be TRBD1 (7 bases). Germline V lookup: CDR1 GTSNPN, CDR2 SVGIG (reference sequence). This CDR3 comprises 16 residues. V lost 4 bases and J lost 5, with 20 bases in between. CDR3 protein: CAWMEGTVLPTGELFF. CDR3 sequence (DNA): TGTGCCTGGATGGAGGGGACAGTCCTCCCTACCGGGGAGCTGTTTTTT.

This clonotype was observed a handful of times. This rearrangement joins TRBV7-8 to TRBJ2-3, with TRBD2 matching over 9 bases. Germline CDR1 is SGHVS and CDR2 is FQNEAQ. The length of the CDR3 is 14 residues. Trimming took 7 bases from V and 2 from J; bases not matched to a gene: 4. CDR3 sequence reads: CASNLAGNTDTQYF. In DNA, the CDR3 is TGTGCCAGCAATCTAGCGGGAAACACAGATACGCAGTATTTT.

This clonotype was seen ten or more times. The CDR3 loop reads CASSQDWAQAPETQYF. For the CDR3, the DNA is TGTGCCAGCAGCCAAGATTGGGCCCAAGCCCCAGAGACCCAGTACTTC. This chain uses TRBV14 with TRBJ2-5, with D uncertain. Trimming took 0 bases from V and 4 from J, leaving 15 bases between them. CDR1 is SGHDN, CDR2 FVKESK, per germline. The CDR3 has 16 residues.

This clonotype has a handful of counts. V usage is TRBV15 and J usage is TRBJ2-5, with unresolved D. CDR1 and CDR2 (germline): LNHNV, YYDKDF (reference sequence). Trimming cost V 5 bases and J 6 bases, with 19 bases left between them. CDR3 size: 15 residues. For the CDR3, the DNA is TGTGCCACCAGCGCAGACCTCGGGCCAGCAAAGACCCAGTACTTC. Its translation: CATSADLGPAKTQYF.

This clonotype was counted many times. The genes are TRBV28 and TRBJ2-5; D is perhaps TRBD2 (6 bases). The V end was cut by 5 bases, the J end by 4 bases, with 14 bases between. Per the germline V gene, CDR1 is MDHEN and CDR2 is SYDVKM. This CDR3 region has 14 residues. The CDR3 DNA is TGTGCCAGCAGTGAGGGGAGGCCACTAGAGACCCAGTACTTC. This translates into CASSEGRPLETQYF.

This clonotype was detected ten times or more. This chain uses TRBV18 with TRBJ2-7, with 9 nucleotides matching TRBD2. V lost 2 bases, J lost 2 bases, and 4 bases stayed unmatched. From germline, CDR1 is KGHSH and CDR2 LQKENI. This CDR3 comprises 15 residues. In nucleotides, the CDR3 is TGTGCCAGCTCACCATCAAGCGGGGGGACCTACGAGCAGTACTTC. Translation: CASSPSSGGTYEQYF. The variable domain in full, with the rest retrieved from reference TRBV18 and TRBJ2-7, is NAGVMQNPRHLVRRRGQEARLRCSPMKGHSHVYWYRQLPEEGLKFMVYLQKENIIDESGMPKERFSAEFPKEGPSILRIQQVVRGDSAAYFCASSPSSGGTYEQYFGPGTRLTVT.

This clonotype was detected many times. The chain uses TRBV29-1 and TRBJ2-5, with 8 bases fitting TRBD1. The germline V gene encodes CDR1 SQVTM and CDR2 ANQGSEA. Trimming removed 5 bases from V and 3 bases from J; junction bases left unmatched: 8. The CDR3 runs 14 residues. The CDR3 loop is CSVIWTGWEETQYF. CDR3 sequence (DNA): TGCAGCGTTATCTGGACAGGGTGGGAAGAGACCCAGTACTTC.

At least ten counts were recorded for this clonotype. The rearrangement links TRBV16 to TRBJ1-6, with TRBD1 identical over 8 bases. The ends lost 3 bases at V and 11 bases at J; junction bases unmatched: 9. Germline V gene sequence: CDR1 KGHSY, CDR2 FQNENV. The CDR3 runs 15 residues. Written as DNA, the CDR3 is TGTGCCAGCAGCCAGGCCGGGACAGGTCTTACACCCCTCCACTTT. This gives the protein CASSQAGTGLTPLHF.

At least ten counts were recorded for this clonotype. This chain links TRBV18 with TRBJ2-7; tentatively, D is TRBD2 (5 bases). Trimming removed 2 bases at V and 3 bases at J, with 8 bases between. There are 13 residues in the CDR3. Germline loops: CDR1 KGHSH, CDR2 LQKENI. CDR3 region: CASSPERNYEQYF. For the CDR3, the DNA is TGTGCCAGCTCACCAGAGCGGAACTACGAGCAGTACTTC.